This T cell receptor beta chain was found in a study of T cell repertoires in cytomegalovirus infection. In the study overall: Both a matching HLA type and CMV infection were indicated by public TCR beta signatures. Study-level points and caveats: HLA-C-restricted, CMV-specific TCR beta clonotypes were dominant ex vivo. Accumulated public TCR beta family frequency recognized individuals carrying CMV together with the relevant HLA.

Points on this clonotype: Antigen specificity is unknown.

Germline CDR1 SQVTM, CDR2 ANQGSEA. The CDR3 totals 16 residues. Trimming at V came to 7 bases and at J to 4 bases, leaving 15 bases not matched to a gene. Each CDR3 protein is one row after TCRdb ran MiXCR on the reads. The sample shows about 490,000 distinct CDR3 sequences, 26% of them seen only once. The J gene is TRBJ2-1, the V gene TRBV29-1; 8 bases are shared with TRBD2. Sequenced material: PBMCs. The receptor comes from a human donor in good health (CMV status not recorded). Some clones in this sample may be carry-over from other donors' samples. The CDR3 sequence: CSGGGDRLAQYNEQFF. CDR3 nucleotides: TGCAGCGGGGGGGGGGACCGACTAGCGCAGTACAATGAGCAGTTCTTC.